The rows below give T cell receptor beta chains drawn from one sample of a study of cytomegalovirus exposure and HLA in healthy donors. Produced via immunoSEQ multiplex PCR; TCRdb's table is partial and in-frame only. This sample has more than 150,000 clones, with roughly 91% found just once. Source material: PBMCs. The receptors were gathered from a man between 18 and 35 years old in good health and CMV-seronegative. Both conserved end residues are part of each CDR3. The D gene is left open where the match is weak. Size values are once, few and many counts, or a class for expanded clones, and some rows have none.

j_call clone_size d_call cdr3_length v_call cdr3_nt cdr3_aa
TRBJ2-3 NA NA 15 TRBV7-2 TGTGCCAGCAGCTTTCCCCCCGGGACTGCAGATACGCAGTATTTT CASSFPPGTADTQYF
TRBJ2-7 NA TRBD2 14 TRBV18 TGTGCCAGCTCACCGACTAGCGGGATAGACGAGCAGTACTTC CASSPTSGIDEQYF
TRBJ1-2 once TRBD1 12 TRBV19 TGTGCCAGTGGACAGGGGAACTATGGCTACACCTTC CASGQGNYGYTF
TRBJ1-4 NA NA 15 TRBV11-2 TGTGCCAGCAGCTTAGGTCCTCTTCCCAATGAAAAACTGTTTTTT CASSLGPLPNEKLFF
TRBJ1-3 NA NA 14 TRBV6-5 TGTGCCAGCAGTCCCGTCAGGGGTAGCTACACCATATATTTT CASSPVRGSYTIYF
TRBJ2-6 NA TRBD1 13 TRBV11-3 TGTGCCAGCAGCCTAAGGACAGGTCGAGTCCTGACTTTC CASSLRTGRVLTF
TRBJ1-2 NA NA 14 TRBV11-2 TGTGCCAGCAGCTTAGAGGCCAGGAACTATGGCTACACCTTC CASSLEARNYGYTF
TRBJ2-5 NA NA 16 TRBV5-1 TGCGCCAGCAGCTTCGAGAGACCCTTCAGGGCAGAGACCCAGTACTTC CASSFERPFRAETQYF
TRBJ2-5 NA NA 12 TRBV6-5 TGTGCCAGCAGTCCTTCGGGGGAGACCCAGTACTTC CASSPSGETQYF
TRBJ1-3 NA NA 13 TRBV6-7 TGTGCCAGGCAAACAGAGTCTGGAAACACCATATATTTT CARQTESGNTIYF